This TCR beta chain was captured by sequencing in a study of CD8 T cells in Susac syndrome. Study results and caveats: It was acknowledged in the study that the number of individuals who were included in its TCR sequencing and HLA analysis was relatively small.

The CDR3 extends over 12 amino acids. Germline V gene data show CDR1 as MNHEY and CDR2 as SVGAGI. Trimming shortened V by 6 bases and J by 6 bases, and 12 bases separated the two germline ends. Concerning this clonotype: Its target is not known.

Roughly 0.45 to 1 ug RNA was reverse transcribed with random hexamers. TCRdb passed the immunoSEQ multiplex PCR reads through MiXCR, listing each CDR3 protein once. The data show 150,000 to 200,000 distinct CDR3 sequences, about 94% seen once. Sequenced: CD4+ T cells from PBMCs. The chain has TRBV6-5 and TRBJ2-7; possible D gene TRBD2, 6 bases. The sequence was collected from a human donor in good health. CDR3 residues: CASRTVGGEQYF. The CDR3 DNA is TGTGCCAGCAGAACAGTGGGAGGCGAGCAGTACTTC.